The 31 T cell receptor beta chains below come from one sample, sequenced in a study of blood T cell repertoires in COVID-19 (dated by TCRdb to the early 2020s). Libraries were made using the immunoSEQ multiplex PCR assay. The immuneACCESS repertoire file appears here via TCRdb, limited to in-frame rearrangements. These files lack a portion of the clones; in checked studies, under half of the deficit traces to unresolved V genes, and the cause of the others is not known. The sample yields 200,000 to 250,000 clones; 80% to 90% were counted once. Jointly, the top ten make up about 5.9% of the sample. Sequenced material: peripheral blood. These receptors were obtained from a man aged 55 to 70 with acute or convalescent COVID-19.

The gene calls are TRBV10-1 and TRBJ2-1, with TRBD2 matching 7 bases. The CDR3 has 14 residues. Unmatched junction bases numbered 2, after V lost 2 bases and J lost 4 bases. Germline CDR1 is WNHNN and CDR2 is SYGVQD (reference sequence). CDR3 loop: CASSEQRGYNEQFF. CDR3 nucleotides: TGCGCCAGCAGTGAGCAGCGGGGATACAATGAGCAGTTCTTC.

V gene TRBV7-9 combines with J gene TRBJ1-2, with a tentative D call TRBD1 (5 bases). The CDR3 has 13 amino acids. Trimming took off 3 bases at V and 3 bases at J, with 8 bases between the two ends. From germline, CDR1 is SEHNR and CDR2 FQNEAQ (reference sequence). DNA of the CDR3: TGTGCCAGCAGCTTCGACAGCTACTATGGCTACACCTTC. It specifies CASSFDSYYGYTF.

The chain is built from TRBV19 and TRBJ2-3; 10 bases align to TRBD2. This CDR3 is 17 amino acids long. In germline, CDR1 is LNHDA, CDR2 SQIVND (reference sequence). V gave up 3 bases and J gave up 2 bases; unmatched junction bases: 8. CDR3 loop: CASSMIRLAGHTDTQYF. The CDR3 DNA reads TGTGCCAGTAGTATGATCCGACTAGCGGGCCACACAGATACGCAGTATTTT.

This chain links TRBV7-3 with TRBJ2-1, with 7 bases that match TRBD2. CDR1 and CDR2 from the germline V gene are SGHTA and FQGTGA. V shed 5 bases, J shed 6 bases, and the junction held 16 bases outside the gene matches. The CDR3 is made up of 17 amino acids. In DNA form, the CDR3 reads TGTGCCAGCAGCCCCCACCGCGATGGCGGGAGAGGCAATGAGCAGTTCTTC. Protein product: CASSPHRDGGRGNEQFF.

The V and J genes are TRBV2 and TRBJ2-2; D is unclear. Deletions cut 4 bases from V and 4 bases from J, with 10 bases between. Germline V lookup: CDR1 SNHLY, CDR2 FYNNEI. CDR3 size: 14 residues. CDR3 in amino acids: CASSVSQVTGELFF. The CDR3 DNA reads TGTGCCAGCAGTGTTTCCCAGGTCACCGGGGAGCTGTTTTTT.

This chain uses TRBV5-1 with TRBJ2-2; 10 bases are a match to TRBD2. V trimming: 4 bases; J trimming: 4 bases; junction bases outside the gene matches: 7. The CDR3 contains 16 residues. Germline loops: CDR1 SGHRS, CDR2 YFSETQ. In DNA, the CDR3 is TGCGCCAGCAGCCCTCAATCTAGCGGGAGCACCGGGGAGCTGTTTTTT. As protein: CASSPQSSGSTGELFF.

The chain links TRBV11-3 to TRBJ2-7, with TRBD1 as a possible D gene (6 bases). Per germline, CDR1 SGHNT and CDR2 YENEEA. V lost 5 bases and J 4 bases, leaving 9 bases between the germline ends. This CDR3 contains 12 residues. The CDR3 sequence: CASSPDRYEQYF. As DNA, the CDR3 is TGTGCCAGCAGCCCGGACAGATACGAGCAGTACTTC.

The chain uses TRBV6-5 and TRBJ2-7; unclear D gene. From germline, CDR1 is MNHEY and CDR2 SVGAGI. V was clipped by 6 bases and J by 2 bases, with 11 bases between them. The CDR3 totals 13 residues. The DNA for the CDR3 is TGTGCCAGCAGCCGCGACATTCCCTACGAGCAGTACTTC. Amino acid sequence: CASSRDIPYEQYF.

The V gene is TRBV19, the J gene TRBJ1-2; TRBD1 matches 7 bases. CDR1 and CDR2 from the germline V gene are LNHDA and SQIVND (reference sequence). The CDR3 has 14 residues. V lost 5 bases to trimming and J lost 8 bases; unmatched junction nucleotides: 11. This CDR3 reads CASSHRTGGAGYTF. The CDR3, as DNA: TGTGCCAGTAGTCATCGGACAGGAGGCGCCGGCTACACCTTC.

This clone occurred a few times. V is TRBV28 and J is TRBJ1-4, with D possibly TRBD1 on 6 matching bases. This CDR3 contains 15 residues. Germline CDR1 is MDHEN and CDR2 is SYDVKM. V gave up 7 bases and J gave up 8 bases, with 20 bases separating them. This CDR3 reads CASTPRNRVKEKLFF. CDR3 nucleotide sequence: TGTGCCAGCACCCCCCGGAACAGGGTCAAGGAAAAACTGTTTTTT.

The rearrangement links TRBV11-3 to TRBJ2-7; no firm D call. This CDR3 region has 14 residues. V lost 0 bases, J lost 0 bases, and 6 bases lay in between. The germline gives CDR1 SGHNT, CDR2 YENEEA. This CDR3 reads CASSLELTSYEQYF. In DNA, the CDR3 is TGTGCCAGCAGCTTAGAGCTAACCTCCTACGAGCAGTACTTC.

This clone was detected only a few times. The chain combines TRBV7-2 with TRBJ1-3; D remains ambiguous. The V gene's germline CDR1 is SGHTA and CDR2 FQGNSA. The CDR3 length is 12 residues. V was cut by 4 bases and J by 5 bases, with 6 bases left in between. The CDR3 bases are TGTGCCAGCAGCTCTGACAGAAACACCATATATTTT. Translation gives CASSSDRNTIYF.

The chain is built from TRBV27 and TRBJ1-5; D not resolved. The V gene's germline CDR1 is MNHEY and CDR2 SMNVEV (reference sequence). The V end was cut by 5 bases, the J end by 6 bases, with 20 bases between. The CDR3 has 16 residues. The CDR3 nucleotides read TGTGCCAGCAGTATCCCCCCTAGGCCGAGCCCTCAGCCCCAGCATTTT. Protein product: CASSIPPRPSPQPQHF.

This clone has just a few counts. This sequence joins TRBV5-1 and TRBJ2-5, with a weak D call TRBD2 (6 bases). This CDR3 spans 14 amino acids. V was trimmed by 1 base and J by 4 bases, leaving 11 bases between them. CDR1 is SGHRS and CDR2 is YFSETQ in the germline V gene. Here the CDR3 reads CASSLSGATETQYF. CDR3 in DNA: TGCGCCAGCAGCTTGTCGGGAGCAACAGAGACCCAGTACTTC. Filled out from reference TRBV5-1 and TRBJ2-5, the complete variable domain reads KAGVTQTPRYLIKTRGQQVTLSCSPISGHRSVSWYQQTPGQGLQFLFEYFSETQRNKGNFPGRFSGRQFSNSRSEMNVSTLELGDSALYLCASSLSGATETQYFGPGTRLLVL.

This chain joins TRBV30 and TRBJ1-1, with TRBD1 as a possible D gene (6 bases). Germline V gives CDR1 GTSNPN, CDR2 SVGIG (reference sequence). This CDR3 is 11 amino acids long. The ends were cut back, 3 bases at V and 11 bases at J, with 13 bases in the middle. CDR3 nucleotides: TGTGCCTGGAGGACCCGGGACAAGGCTTTCTTT. It yields the protein CAWRTRDKAFF.

The V gene is TRBV27, the J gene TRBJ2-7; TRBD1 matches 10 bases. Germline V gene data show CDR1 as MNHEY and CDR2 as SMNVEV (reference sequence). The J segment lost 7 bases and the V segment lost 5 bases, leaving 5 bases of the junction unmatched. The CDR3 sequence is 13 residues long. CDR3 nucleotide sequence: TGTGCCAGCAGTCTCGACAGGGGGCGGGAGCAGTACTTC. This gives the protein CASSLDRGREQYF.

This chain uses TRBV4-1 with TRBJ2-1; TRBD2 might be the D (6 bases). With 3 bases removed from V and 6 bases from J, the gap between germline ends came to 21 bases. This CDR3 region has 17 residues. CDR1 and CDR2 (germline): MGHRA, YSYEKL. CDR3 sequence: CASSHHFGQGGLNEQFF. As DNA, the CDR3 is TGCGCCAGCAGCCACCACTTCGGGCAGGGAGGCCTCAATGAGCAGTTCTTC.

The chain has TRBV6-6 and TRBJ2-5; 7 bases line up with TRBD2. The V segment lost 8 bases and the J segment 1 base; nucleotides outside the gene matches: 7. This CDR3 is 14 amino acids long. Germline assignment: CDR1 MNHNY and CDR2 SVGAGI (reference sequence). CDR3 nucleotides: TGTGCCAGCTTGCGGCGGGAGTCCCAAGAGACCCAGTACTTC. Encoded protein: CASLRRESQETQYF.

V is TRBV6-5 and J is TRBJ1-4; 8 bases are shared with TRBD1. The CDR3 is made up of 14 amino acids. J gave up 5 bases and V 7 bases, and 6 bases lay outside the gene matches. Germline V lookup: CDR1 MNHEY, CDR2 SVGAGI. CDR3 protein: CASKPGQENEKLFF. The CDR3 nucleotides read TGTGCCAGCAAGCCGGGACAGGAAAATGAAAAACTGTTTTTT.

In its sample, this clone was seen a few times. The chain has TRBV5-6 and TRBJ1-5; 7 bases are shared with TRBD1. V lost 4 bases, J lost 6 bases, and 7 bases stayed unmatched. Germline V CDR1 and CDR2: SGHDT, YYEEEE. This CDR3 has 14 residues. CDR3 nucleotide sequence: TGTGCCAGCAGCGCTGGACAGGTCCTTCAGCCCCAGCATTTT. Amino acid sequence: CASSAGQVLQPQHF. Drawing the rest from reference TRBV5-6 and TRBJ1-5, the complete variable domain is DAGVTQSPTHLIKTRGQQVTLRCSPKSGHDTVSWYQQALGQGPQFIFQYYEEEERQRGNFPDRFSGHQFPNYSSELNVNALLLGDSALYLCASSAGQVLQPQHFGDGTRLSIL.

This clone was observed once. The genes are TRBV28 and TRBJ2-5; D not certain. Germline V CDR1 and CDR2: MDHEN, SYDVKM. V lost 6 bases, J lost 4 bases, and 15 bases lay in between. The length of the CDR3 is 14 residues. CDR3 DNA: TGTGCCAGCAGCCCTATTGCGGCTAGAGAGACCCAGTACTTC. Its protein is CASSPIAARETQYF.

The chain links TRBV5-1 to TRBJ2-1, with 10 bases lining up with TRBD1. The length of the CDR3 is 14 residues. Looked up from germline, CDR1 is SGHRS and CDR2 is YFSETQ. J was trimmed by 9 bases and V by 3 bases; bases with no gene match: 6. In DNA, the CDR3 is TGCGCCAGCAGCTCCAGACAGGGGGCTCTTGAGCAGTTCTTC. It is translated as CASSSRQGALEQFF. The variable domain in full, with the rest retrieved from reference TRBV5-1 and TRBJ2-1, is KAGVTQTPRYLIKTRGQQVTLSCSPISGHRSVSWYQQTPGQGLQFLFEYFSETQRNKGNFPGRFSGRQFSNSRSEMNVSTLELGDSALYLCASSSRQGALEQFFGPGTRLTVL.

The chain combines TRBV9 with TRBJ1-1; D unclear. Trimming left V 3 bases short and J 0 bases short, with 6 bases between. CDR3 length: 13 amino acids. Germline V gene sequence: CDR1 SGDLS, CDR2 YYNGEE. The CDR3, as DNA: TGTGCCAGCAGCGCCCAGGTGAACACTGAAGCTTTCTTT. Protein: CASSAQVNTEAFF.

The gene calls are TRBV4-3 and TRBJ2-2; tentatively, D is TRBD2 (5 bases). Germline V CDR1 and CDR2: LGHNA, YSLEER. The CDR3 extends over 15 amino acids. Deletions cut 1 base from V and 2 bases from J, with 8 bases between. For the CDR3, the DNA is TGCGCCAGCAGCCAAGTGAGGGCTAACACCGGGGAGCTGTTTTTT. This translates into CASSQVRANTGELFF.

The chain joins TRBV7-6 to TRBJ1-2, with 12 bases aligning to TRBD1. Per germline, CDR1 SGHVS and CDR2 FNYEAQ. This CDR3 is 17 amino acids long. Trimming took 5 bases from V and 5 from J; bases not matched to a gene: 12. The CDR3 DNA follows: TGTGCCAGCAGCCCCGACCCGGGACAGGGGGCAGGGTATGGCTACACCTTC. This sequence encodes CASSPDPGQGAGYGYTF.

This chain joins TRBV11-1 and TRBJ2-7, with 8 bases fitting TRBD2. Losses at the gene ends were 3 bases for V and 2 bases for J; bases not matched to a gene: 6. CDR1 and CDR2 from the germline V gene are SGHAT and FQDESV (reference sequence). The CDR3 contains 15 residues. The CDR3 DNA is TGTGCCAGCAGCTTTTTACCAGCGGGAGCCTACGAGCAGTACTTC. Protein product: CASSFLPAGAYEQYF. Supplemented by reference TRBV11-1 and TRBJ2-7, the full variable domain reads EAEVAQSPRYKITEKSQAVAFWCDPISGHATLYWYRQILGQGPELLVQFQDESVVDDSQLPKDRFSAERLKGVDSTLKIQPAELGDSAMYLCASSFLPAGAYEQYFGPGTRLTVT.

The CDR3 here is CASSHARETSYEQYF. CDR3 DNA sequence: TGTGCCAGCAGTCATGCTCGGGAAACATCCTACGAGCAGTACTTC. The chain carries TRBV6-2 or TRBV6-3 and TRBJ2-7; maybe TRBD2 (5 bases). The CDR3 contains 15 residues. Trimming removed 5 bases from V and 1 base from J, with 15 bases in between. Per germline, CDR1 MNHEY and CDR2 SVGEGT.

V usage is TRBV11-1 and J usage is TRBJ2-7; 7 bases map to TRBD1. V trimming: 8 bases; J trimming: 6 bases; junction bases outside the gene matches: 4. The CDR3 sequence is 11 residues long. Germline assignment: CDR1 SGHAT and CDR2 FQDESV (reference sequence). The CDR3 reads CASQTGIEQYF. CDR3 nucleotides: TGTGCCAGCCAGACAGGGATCGAGCAGTACTTC. Full variable domain (outside the CDR3, taken from reference TRBV11-1 and TRBJ2-7): EAEVAQSPRYKITEKSQAVAFWCDPISGHATLYWYRQILGQGPELLVQFQDESVVDDSQLPKDRFSAERLKGVDSTLKIQPAELGDSAMYLCASQTGIEQYFGPGTRLTVT.

The chain links TRBV4-3 to TRBJ2-7; D unclear. Per the germline V gene, CDR1 is LGHNA and CDR2 is YSLEER. The CDR3 contains 16 residues. V was trimmed by 0 bases and J by 6 bases, leaving 18 bases between them. The CDR3 is CASSQDLTVAEREQYF. Here the CDR3 DNA reads TGCGCCAGCAGCCAAGATTTGACGGTAGCCGAACGCGAGCAGTACTTC.

The CDR3 DNA is TGTGCCAGCAGCTTGGTCGGGGTCTACGAGCAGTACTTC. Translated: CASSLVGVYEQYF. The chain carries TRBV5-8 and TRBJ2-7, with D possibly being TRBD2 (5 bases). CDR3 length equals 13 residues. From germline, CDR1 is SGHTS and CDR2 YDEGEE. Trimming left V 0 bases short and J 3 bases short, with 7 bases between.

The chain employs TRBV5-4 and TRBJ2-1; 16 bases line up with TRBD2. Trimming took 3 bases from V and 3 from J; bases not matched to a gene: 3. The CDR3 runs to 17 residues. Germline V lookup: CDR1 SGHNT, CDR2 YYREEE (reference sequence). CDR3 amino acids: CASSSGTSGRDYNEQFF. The DNA for the CDR3 is TGTGCCAGCAGCTCCGGGACTAGCGGGAGGGACTACAATGAGCAGTTCTTC.